The text below deals with one T cell receptor (beta chain). This sample is drawn from a study of shared clonotypes between healthy human individuals. The overall study: Three CD4 naive, three CD4 memory, two CD8 naive and one CD8 memory plate were used per donor.

Germline CDR1 reads SGHRS; CDR2 reads YFSETQ. This CDR3 spans 16 amino acids. The J segment lost 6 bases and the V segment lost 4 bases, leaving 6 bases of the junction unmatched. Measured with immunoSEQ multiplex PCR; TCRdb has only the in-frame clones, and not every one. The sample lists roughly 300,000 clones; around 67% were seen once. The sequenced sample was memory CD4+ T cells sorted from blood. As to subset: CD45RA-negative fraction. This clonotype was sampled from a man under 40 in good health. The J gene is TRBJ2-2, the V gene TRBV5-1, with 13 bases identical to TRBD2. Written as DNA, the CDR3 is TGCGCCAGCAGCGCACGACTAGCGGGAGGTCCCGGGGAGCTGTTTTTT. It encodes CASSARLAGGPGELFF.